The clone carrying this TCR beta chain was seen repeatedly, ten times or more. TCRdb re-derived calls from the RACE reads in MiXCR, one entry per CDR3 protein. This sample carries 340,000 or so distinct CDR3 sequences, about 7% of them seen once, and the ten largest clones take around 8.2%. V dropped 5 bases and J dropped 4; count of bases not matched to a gene: 8. This CDR3 is 14 amino acids long. Time point noted: patch test 1, 2 weeks after DPC sensitization. Treatment of the sample: therapeutic diphenylcyclopropenone sensitization with weekly scalp DPC. The data stem from a study of human T cells and chemical hapten exposure. Whole-study context: Patch tests applied 0.01% DPC to the upper back, read at 6 days.

The specimen was whole blood, collected in connection with sensitization to the hapten diphenylcyclopropenone (DPC). The genes are TRBV12-3 or TRBV12-4 and TRBJ2-7; 7 bases agree with TRBD2. This clonotype was obtained from a woman aged 18-29 years with alopecia areata. Some clones in this sample may be carry-over from other donors' samples. This chain's CDR3 is CASSPGGRDYEQYF. The CDR3 nucleotides read TGTGCCAGCAGTCCCGGGGGGAGAGATTACGAGCAGTACTTC.